The 22 T cell receptor beta chains listed next were all sequenced from one sample in a study of early stage breast cancer tumors. Libraries were prepared by immunoSEQ multiplex PCR; TCRdb keeps only in-frame clonotypes and omits some of them. The sample has under 35,000 clones, 80% to 90% seen once; the top ten hold roughly 10%. Sample: blood. These receptors originate from a person in their fifties or sixties with breast cancer.

This chain links TRBV7-2 with TRBJ1-3; tentative D call: TRBD1 (5 bases). The CDR3 is 14 amino acids. The germline gives CDR1 SGHTA, CDR2 FQGNSA. V was clipped by 2 bases and J by 2 bases, with 7 bases between them. The chain's CDR3 is CASSLLGAGNTIYF. CDR3 DNA: TGTGCCAGCAGCTTACTAGGGGCTGGAAACACCATATATTTT.

This chain connects TRBV9 to TRBJ2-7; a weak D match, TRBD2 (6 bases). This CDR3 region has 14 residues. The ends were cut back, 3 bases at V and 0 bases at J, with 10 bases in the middle. Looked up from germline, CDR1 is SGDLS and CDR2 is YYNGEE. The CDR3 DNA sequence: TGTGCCAGCAGCGGCGGGACGGTCTCCTACGAGCAGTACTTC. It specifies CASSGGTVSYEQYF.

The table lists this clone with a few counts. The chain joins TRBV19 to TRBJ1-5; unclear D gene. Trimming pared 1 base from V and 3 bases from J, leaving 7 bases between. Per the germline V gene, CDR1 is LNHDA and CDR2 is SQIVND (reference sequence). This CDR3 comprises 14 residues. The CDR3 DNA follows: TGTGCCAGTAGTATAGTGGTACTCAATCAGCCCCAGCATTTT. It is translated as CASSIVVLNQPQHF.

V and J are TRBV7-6 and TRBJ2-1; 10 bases are a match to TRBD1. After removal of 4 bases from V and 2 bases from J, the junction contained 2 bases not matched to a gene. Germline V gene sequence: CDR1 SGHVS, CDR2 FNYEAQ. The CDR3 is 15 amino acids. The CDR3 DNA follows: TGTGCCAGCAGCTCCGGACAGGGGGCCTACAATGAGCAGTTCTTC. This sequence encodes CASSSGQGAYNEQFF.

The chain is built from TRBV4-1 and TRBJ2-1; TRBD2 might be the D (5 bases). The germline CDR1 and CDR2 sequences are MGHRA and YSYEKL. V lost 3 bases and J lost 7, with 10 bases in between. CDR3 size: 13 residues. The chain's CDR3 is CASSQTKRNEQFF. CDR3 in DNA: TGCGCCAGCAGCCAGACTAAGCGGAATGAGCAGTTCTTC.

The V and J genes are TRBV11-3 and TRBJ2-3, with D possibly matching TRBD1 (5 bases). The CDR3 is 13 amino acids. CDR1 SGHNT and CDR2 YENEEA come from the germline V gene. Between the trimmed V and J ends, which lost 1 base and 6 bases, there was a span of 8 bases. CDR3 amino acids: CASSLGGDDTQYF. The CDR3, as DNA: TGTGCCAGCAGCTTAGGGGGCGATGATACGCAGTATTTT.

This clone has just one count. The chain joins TRBV10-2 to TRBJ1-5, with D tentatively TRBD1 (5 bases). Trimming removed 0 bases from V and 2 bases from J, with 14 bases in between. Germline CDR1 is WSHSY and CDR2 is SAAADI. The CDR3 spans 17 residues. The CDR3 nucleotides read TGCGCCAGCAGTGAGTCGGGGGGTACGGGGCGCAATCAGCCCCAGCATTTT. Protein product: CASSESGGTGRNQPQHF.

Only one count was recorded for this clone. V gene TRBV11-2 combines with J gene TRBJ1-3, with D tentatively TRBD1 (5 bases). Germline CDR1 is SGHAT and CDR2 is FQNNGV. V lost 4 bases to trimming and J lost 1 base, with 17 bases between them. The CDR3 has 17 residues. This CDR3 is CASSSTRGRRSGNTIYF. CDR3 in DNA: TGTGCCAGCAGCTCCACAAGGGGCAGACGTTCTGGAAACACCATATATTTT.

This chain uses TRBV4-3 with TRBJ1-3; TRBD1 aligns across 7 bases. This CDR3 comprises 15 residues. V was pared by 1 base and J by 4 bases, with 4 bases of the junction left unmatched. Germline lookup yields CDR1 LGHNA and CDR2 YSLEER. The CDR3 loop reads CASSQGQGSGNTIYF. As DNA, the CDR3 is TGCGCCAGCAGCCAAGGACAGGGAAGCGGAAACACCATATATTTT.

V is TRBV5-1 and J is TRBJ2-5, with 7 positions matching TRBD1. This CDR3 comprises 15 residues. The V and J ends lost 4 bases and 2 bases, in that order; junction bases with no gene match: 8. Germline values: CDR1 SGHRS, CDR2 YFSETQ. CDR3 sequence (DNA): TGCGCCAGCAGCGAGTGGGACAGTCTTCAAGAGACCCAGTACTTC. Amino acid sequence: CASSEWDSLQETQYF.

This rearrangement joins TRBV6-1 to TRBJ1-1; D is ambiguous. V lost 6 bases to trimming and J lost 0 bases, with 11 bases between them. Germline CDR1 and CDR2: MNHNS and SASEGT. The CDR3 has 14 residues. The CDR3: CASRESLMNTEAFF. As DNA, the CDR3 is TGTGCCAGCAGGGAGTCCCTTATGAACACTGAAGCTTTCTTT.

V and J are TRBV28 and TRBJ1-1; D ambiguous. Germline CDR1 and CDR2: MDHEN and SYDVKM. Trimming took 7 bases from V and 1 from J, leaving 10 bases between them. This CDR3 region has 13 residues. The CDR3 sequence: CASMWFRNTEAFF. The CDR3 nucleotides read TGTGCCAGCATGTGGTTTAGGAACACTGAAGCTTTCTTT.

The V call is TRBV4-2, the J call TRBJ2-2; TRBD2 matches at 7 bases. Trimming removed 2 bases from V and 0 bases from J; junction bases left unmatched: 3. From germline, CDR1 is LGHNA and CDR2 YNFKEQ. The CDR3 contains 16 residues. The CDR3 protein is CASSQRAGANTGELFF. CDR3 in DNA: TGTGCCAGCAGCCAAAGGGCGGGAGCGAACACCGGGGAGCTGTTTTTT.

The chain employs TRBV19 and TRBJ2-5; D possibly uses TRBD1 or TRBD2 (5 bases each). Per the germline V gene, CDR1 is LNHDA and CDR2 is SQIVND (reference sequence). The CDR3 totals 14 residues. The V and J ends lost 1 base and 7 bases respectively, with 13 bases between them. CDR3: CASSIAGGDGTQYF. In DNA, the CDR3 is TGTGCCAGTAGTATAGCGGGTGGGGACGGGACCCAGTACTTC.

The rearrangement joins TRBV30 to TRBJ1-1; perhaps TRBD1 as D (6 bases). CDR1 is GTSNPN, CDR2 SVGIG, per germline (reference sequence). The CDR3 covers 16 residues. The V gene lost 0 bases and the J gene lost 4 bases, with 18 bases spanning the gap. CDR3 protein: CAWSVRGGQSSTEAFF. Here the CDR3 DNA reads TGTGCCTGGAGTGTAAGAGGGGGGCAGTCCTCCACTGAAGCTTTCTTT.

The genes are TRBV28 and TRBJ1-2; TRBD1 aligns across 7 bases. Germline V gene data show CDR1 as MDHEN and CDR2 as SYDVKM. CDR3 size: 14 residues. V was pared by 2 bases and J by 3 bases, with 3 bases of the junction left unmatched. This CDR3 reads CASSLAGGDYGYTF. CDR3 sequence (DNA): TGTGCCAGCAGTTTAGCAGGGGGGGACTATGGCTACACCTTC.

This clone was seen a single time. The chain couples TRBV6-5 to TRBJ1-5, with unresolved D. The CDR3 consists of 13 residues. V was pared by 2 bases and J by 7 bases, with 9 bases between. The germline V gene has CDR1 MNHEY and CDR2 SVGAGI. The CDR3 loop reads CASSYGLGQPQHF. In DNA form, the CDR3 reads TGTGCCAGCAGTTACGGGCTTGGGCAGCCCCAGCATTTT.

The rearrangement joins TRBV19 to TRBJ2-3; no reliable D call. The CDR3 has 11 amino acids. V lost 5 bases and J 3 bases, leaving 3 bases between the germline ends. Germline values: CDR1 LNHDA, CDR2 SQIVND (reference sequence). In DNA, the CDR3 is TGTGCCAGTAGTGCTACAGATACGCAGTATTTT. Its translation is CASSATDTQYF.

The gene calls are TRBV27 and TRBJ2-1; D not resolved. This CDR3 is 12 amino acids long. The germline V gene encodes CDR1 MNHEY and CDR2 SMNVEV (reference sequence). The ends were cut back, 1 base at V and 6 bases at J, with 4 bases in the middle. CDR3 in DNA: TGTGCCAGCAGTTTATTGGGCAATGAGCAGTTCTTC. Amino acids: CASSLLGNEQFF.

Only one count was recorded for this clone. The chain recombines TRBV9 with TRBJ1-4; D might be TRBD1 (5 bases). The V end lost 0 bases, the J end lost 4 bases, and 13 bases lay between the germline ends. CDR1 SGDLS and CDR2 YYNGEE come from the germline V gene. This CDR3 comprises 16 residues. The CDR3 DNA is TGTGCCAGCAGCGTAGGTCGGAGGGGTGGTAATGAAAAACTGTTTTTT. This translates into CASSVGRRGGNEKLFF.

This clone was seen a few times. This chain connects TRBV21-1 to TRBJ2-2; the D call TRBD2 from the table was never checked on the DNA. TRBV21-1 is termed a pseudogene. The CDR3 spans 17 residues. CDR3 DNA sequence: TGTGCCAGCAGCAAAGTCCCCCGGGGGGGAAAGATCGGGGAGCTGTTTTTT. Its protein product is CASSKVPRGGKIGELFF.

This clone was observed a few times. This sequence joins TRBV2 and TRBJ2-7; 7 positions match TRBD2. The CDR3 sequence is 14 residues long. Germline V gene sequence: CDR1 SNHLY, CDR2 FYNNEI. J gave up 1 base and V 6 bases, and 6 bases lay outside the gene matches. CDR3 region: CASRQAGRSYEQYF. The CDR3 nucleotides are TGTGCCAGCAGACAAGCGGGGCGGTCCTACGAGCAGTACTTC.